The next 21 T cell receptor beta chains were all read from a single sample in a study of PD-1 blockade in classical Hodgkin lymphoma. Each patient relapsed following autologous stem cell transplantation, and prior brentuximab vedotin exposure differed. Profiled with immunoSEQ multiplex PCR; TCRdb holds only in-frame clones, not every one. The sample lists roughly 140,000 clones, around 73% occurring once. Sample: peripheral blood mononuclear cells (PBMCs), taken before the second cycle of nivolumab. The receptors shown here come from a human donor with classical Hodgkin lymphoma.

A few counts support this clone. The chain has TRBV6-5 and TRBJ2-7; TRBD2 agrees at 10 bases. Per the germline V gene, CDR1 is MNHEY and CDR2 is SVGAGI. V shed 5 bases, J shed 0 bases, and the junction held 4 bases outside the gene matches. The CDR3 has 15 amino acids. CDR3 sequence: CASSQTSGDSYEQYF. The CDR3 nucleotides are TGTGCCAGCAGTCAAACTAGCGGGGACTCCTACGAGCAGTACTTC.

The V gene is TRBV7-2, the J gene TRBJ2-5, with 7 bases identical to TRBD1. Germline V lookup: CDR1 SGHTA, CDR2 FQGNSA. This CDR3 is 12 amino acids long. Trimming at V came to 5 bases and at J to 7 bases, leaving 4 bases not matched to a gene. The CDR3 protein is CASSRDSRTQYF. The CDR3 bases are TGTGCCAGCAGCCGGGACAGCCGGACCCAGTACTTC.

The chain has TRBV6-6 and TRBJ1-1; D unclear. The V gene's germline CDR1 is MNHNY and CDR2 SVGAGI (reference sequence). This CDR3 is 16 amino acids long. Trimming stripped 0 bases from V and 0 bases from J, with 11 bases between. This CDR3 is CASSYSIGQMNTEAFF. The CDR3 nucleotides are TGTGCCAGCAGTTACTCGATAGGGCAGATGAACACTGAAGCTTTCTTT.

The chain couples TRBV6-5 to TRBJ2-7; D is ambiguous. The germline V gene has CDR1 MNHEY and CDR2 SVGAGI. The CDR3 length is 12 residues. V dropped 0 bases and J dropped 2 bases, with 2 bases sitting between them. The CDR3 sequence: CASSYSAYEQYF. CDR3 nucleotides: TGTGCCAGCAGTTACTCGGCCTACGAGCAGTACTTC.

This chain's CDR3 is CASTPSGSSYNEQFF. Here the CDR3 DNA reads TGTGCCAGCACCCCAAGCGGGAGCTCCTACAATGAGCAGTTCTTC. V usage is TRBV6-6 and J usage is TRBJ2-1; TRBD2 matches 8 bases. Per germline, CDR1 MNHNY and CDR2 SVGAGI (reference sequence). V lost 7 bases and J lost 0; bases outside the gene matches: 5. The CDR3 length is 15 residues.

CDR3 protein: CASTYTGGYEQYF. Written as DNA, the CDR3 is TGTGCCAGCACCTATACAGGGGGCTACGAGCAGTACTTC. J is TRBJ2-7 and V is TRBV6-6; 8 nucleotides agree with TRBD1. V was clipped by 7 bases and J by 3 bases; unmatched bases: 5. The CDR3 totals 13 residues. Germline assignment: CDR1 MNHNY and CDR2 SVGAGI (reference sequence).

A remark on this clone: At one boundary the junction diverges from the germline segment, which might be a read error. This chain connects TRBV7-2 to TRBJ2-1; 8 bases match TRBD2. The germline gives CDR1 SGHTA, CDR2 FQGNSA. CDR3 length: 15 amino acids. CDR3: CASRLAGNSYNEQFF. In DNA form, the CDR3 reads TGTGCCAGCAGATTAGCGGGAAACTCCTACAATGAGCAGTTCTTC.

The sample holds a few counts of this clone. The V and J genes are TRBV6-1 and TRBJ1-1; 8 nucleotides match TRBD1. This CDR3 comprises 11 residues. The germline V gene has CDR1 MNHNS and CDR2 SASEGT. For the CDR3, the DNA is TGTTCAGGGGGCGGCTACACTGAAGCTTTCTTT. This translates into CSGGGYTEAFF.

This chain uses TRBV13 with TRBJ2-3; D perhaps matches TRBD1 (5 bases). The V and J ends lost 1 base and 2 bases respectively, with 7 bases between them. This CDR3 has 14 amino acids. Germline CDR1 reads PRHDT; CDR2 reads FYEKMQ (reference sequence). The CDR3, as DNA: TGTGCCAGCAGCTTAGAGGGGTACACAGATACGCAGTATTTT. This sequence encodes CASSLEGYTDTQYF.

As DNA, the CDR3 is TGTGCCAGCAGCTTCCCGGGACAGGGGGGTAGGGACTATGGCTACACCTTC. As protein: CASSFPGQGGRDYGYTF. The chain joins TRBV5-4 to TRBJ1-2; 11 bases fit TRBD1. CDR3 length equals 17 residues. Germline trimming cut 2 bases from V and 3 bases from J; bases unmatched to any gene: 9. Germline V gene lookup returns CDR1 SGHNT and CDR2 YYREEE (reference sequence).

The chain is built from TRBV14 and TRBJ2-5; TRBD1 aligns across 9 bases. This CDR3 has 17 amino acids. J gave up 5 bases and V 4 bases, and 14 bases lay outside the gene matches. Germline CDR1 is SGHDN and CDR2 is FVKESK. CDR3 sequence: CASSRRWIQGAGETQYF. CDR3 sequence (DNA): TGTGCCAGCAGCCGCAGATGGATACAGGGGGCGGGGGAGACCCAGTACTTC.

This clone was counted between two and nine times. V gene TRBV7-6 combines with J gene TRBJ2-2; no clear D gene. CDR3 length: 14 residues. Trimming pared 3 bases from V and 7 bases from J, leaving 12 bases between. Germline V gene data show CDR1 as SGHVS and CDR2 as FNYEAQ. CDR3 DNA sequence: TGTGCCAGCAGCTTGGACCCATTATACGGGGAGCTGTTTTTT. Residues: CASSLDPLYGELFF.

The chain couples TRBV11-2 to TRBJ2-7; D may be TRBD2 (6 bases). CDR1 and CDR2 (germline): SGHAT, FQNNGV. The CDR3 is made up of 14 amino acids. Trimming removed 1 base at V and 3 bases at J, with 10 bases between. In DNA form, the CDR3 reads TGTGCCAGCAGCTTAGGCGGGGCGCACTACGAGCAGTACTTC. Translating gives CASSLGGAHYEQYF.

The chain links TRBV5-6 to TRBJ1-2, with 7 bases aligning to TRBD1. The V gene's germline CDR1 is SGHDT and CDR2 YYEEEE. Trimming removed 0 bases from V and 4 bases from J; junction bases left unmatched: 6. The CDR3 length is 15 residues. The CDR3 nucleotides read TGTGCCAGCAGCTTGGGGGCAGGGGGTTTCTATGGCTACACCTTC. This codes for CASSLGAGGFYGYTF.

This chain links TRBV11-2 with TRBJ1-4, with D perhaps TRBD1 (5 bases). This CDR3 spans 14 amino acids. V shed 0 bases and J shed 11 bases, with 13 bases lying between them. CDR1 is SGHAT, CDR2 FQNNGV, per germline. The CDR3 protein is CASSLDIGDGKLFF. The CDR3 coding sequence is TGTGCCAGCAGCTTAGATATCGGGGACGGGAAACTGTTTTTT.

This chain links TRBV7-2 with TRBJ1-5; D remains unclear. The germline CDR1 and CDR2 sequences are SGHTA and FQGNSA. V lost 3 bases and J lost 4, with 7 bases in between. This CDR3 is 13 amino acids long. In DNA, the CDR3 is TGTGCCAGCAGCTTTAGGGAAAATCAGCCCCAGCATTTT. Translation gives CASSFRENQPQHF.

The gene calls are TRBV10-3 and TRBJ1-1; 7 nucleotides line up with TRBD1. Per the germline V gene, CDR1 is ENHRY and CDR2 is SYGVKD. V gave up 6 bases and J gave up 1 base; unmatched junction bases: 11. This CDR3 is built from 16 residues. Here the CDR3 reads CAISQTGILGNTEAFF. In DNA, the CDR3 is TGTGCCATCAGCCAGACAGGGATTCTGGGGAACACTGAAGCTTTCTTT.

V and J are TRBV10-3 and TRBJ2-2; D uncertain. Trimming cost V 1 base and J 6 bases, with 6 bases left between them. CDR3 length equals 13 residues. From germline, CDR1 is ENHRY and CDR2 SYGVKD. CDR3 residues: CAISEFESGELFF. The CDR3 nucleotides are TGTGCCATCAGTGAGTTTGAATCCGGGGAGCTGTTTTTT.

This clone was found once. This chain joins TRBV7-3 and TRBJ2-3; D is tentatively TRBD1 or TRBD2 (5 bases each). Germline V CDR1 and CDR2: SGHTA, FQGTGA. Trimming cost V 4 bases and J 2 bases, with 7 bases left between them. This CDR3 has 13 amino acids. As DNA, the CDR3 is TGTGCCAGCAGCTACGGGGCCACAGATACGCAGTATTTT. Amino acid sequence: CASSYGATDTQYF. Combining the CDR3 with reference TRBV7-3 and TRBJ2-3 gives the whole variable domain GAGVSQTPSNKVTEKGKYVELRCDPISGHTALYWYRQSLGQGPEFLIYFQGTGAADDSGLPNDRFFAVRPEGSVSTLKIQRTERGDSAVYLCASSYGATDTQYFGPGTRLTVL.

The chain links TRBV18 to TRBJ2-5, with D possibly being TRBD1 or TRBD2 (5 bases each). The germline V and J ends were trimmed by 3 bases and 5 bases, with 22 bases remaining between them. Germline V gives CDR1 KGHSH, CDR2 LQKENI. This CDR3 comprises 17 residues. DNA for the CDR3: TGTGCCAGCTCACCGGGTGCCGCCGGGAACTCAGGGGAGACCCAGTACTTC. Amino acids: CASSPGAAGNSGETQYF.

The chain recombines TRBV29-1 with TRBJ1-3, with D perhaps TRBD1 (5 bases). Germline V CDR1 and CDR2: SQVTM, ANQGSEA. The CDR3 loop spans 16 amino acids. V shed 4 bases and J shed 0 bases, with 16 bases lying between them. In nucleotides, the CDR3 is TGCAGCGTTGGGGGCGGGGGTAATCCCTCTGGAAACACCATATATTTT. Its translation: CSVGGGGNPSGNTIYF.